This TCR beta chain is from a study of control samples from healthy donors and cancer patients. The CDR3 runs 15 residues. The V and J ends lost 1 base and 4 bases, in that order; junction bases with no gene match: 5. CDR1 and CDR2 from the germline V gene are SGHRS and YFSETQ. Sequencing used immunoSEQ multiplex PCR; TCRdb keeps in-frame clones, though not all of them. The sample has around 80,000 clones, about 89% seen once. Sequencing was carried out using blood. The receptor was derived from a man in his fifties in good health. V usage is TRBV5-1 and J usage is TRBJ2-5; 9 nucleotides agree with TRBD2. The CDR3 reads CASSLRATSGETQYF. The CDR3 DNA reads as TGCGCCAGCAGCTTGCGGGCGACTAGCGGAGAGACCCAGTACTTC.